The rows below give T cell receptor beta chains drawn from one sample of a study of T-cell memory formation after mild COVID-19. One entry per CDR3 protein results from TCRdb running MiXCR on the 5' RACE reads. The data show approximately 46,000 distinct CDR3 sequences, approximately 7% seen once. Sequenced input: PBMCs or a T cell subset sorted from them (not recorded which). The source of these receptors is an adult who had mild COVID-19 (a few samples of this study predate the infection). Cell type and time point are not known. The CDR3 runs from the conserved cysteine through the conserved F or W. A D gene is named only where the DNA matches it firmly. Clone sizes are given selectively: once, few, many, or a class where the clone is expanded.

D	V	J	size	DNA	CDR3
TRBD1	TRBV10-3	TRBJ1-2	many	TGTGCCATCAGTGAGTCTGGACAGGGTGGATCCACTAACTATGGCTACACCTTC	CAISESGQGGSTNYGYTF
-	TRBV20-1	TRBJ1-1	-	TGCAGTGCTAGAGAGGAGGGAGGCGCGAACACTGAAGCTTTCTTT	CSAREEGGANTEAFF
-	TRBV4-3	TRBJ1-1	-	TGCGCCAGCAGCCAGGGGCAAAGGGGGGTCCCTGAAGCTTTCTTT	CASSQGQRGVPEAFF
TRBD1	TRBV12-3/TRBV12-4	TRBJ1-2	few	TGTGCCAGCAGCGCCGGGACAGCTTATTTTTCTAACTATGGCTACACCTTC	CASSAGTAYFSNYGYTF
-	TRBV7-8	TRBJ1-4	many	TGTGCCAGCAGCCCCGTTAAGAGGCAGGGAAGGTTGGGTAATGAAAAACTGTTTTTT	CASSPVKRQGRLGNEKLFF
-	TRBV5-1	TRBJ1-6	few	TGCGCCAGCAGCCCTCAAGGGGGATGGGGGGATTCACCCCTCCACTTT	CASSPQGGWGDSPLHF
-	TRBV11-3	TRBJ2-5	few	TGTGCCAGCAGCTTTCGGGGGCCGCGTCGTGGGCAAGAGACCCAGTACTTC	CASSFRGPRRGQETQYF
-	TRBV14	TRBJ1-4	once	TGTGCCAGCAGCCCACGCGGGGCTAATGAAAAACTGTTTTTT	CASSPRGANEKLFF
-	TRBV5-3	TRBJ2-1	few	TGTGCCAGAAGCCACAATAAGATAGCGGCAAGCAGCGGTGAGCAGTTCTTC	CARSHNKIAASSGEQFF
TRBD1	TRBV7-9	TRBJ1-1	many	TGTGCCAGCAGCTTAGTAGGGACAGGGAGGAAGACTGAAGCTTTCTTT	CASSLVGTGRKTEAFF
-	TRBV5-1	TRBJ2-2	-	TGCGCCAGCAGCTTGGATCCCCCCGGGACCGGGGAGCTGTTTTTT	CASSLDPPGTGELFF
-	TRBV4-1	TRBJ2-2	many	TGCGCCAGCAGCCAAGTTCCTGGGAACACCGGGGAGCTGTTTTTT	CASSQVPGNTGELFF
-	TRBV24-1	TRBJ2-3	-	TGTGCCACCAGTGATCCTAAAAGGGCCAGCACAGATACGCAGTATTTT	CATSDPKRASTDTQYF
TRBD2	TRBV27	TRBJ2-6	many	TGTGCCAGCAGTTTAAGCGGGGGCTACTCTGGGGCCAACGTCCTGACTTTC	CASSLSGGYSGANVLTF
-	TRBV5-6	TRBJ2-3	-	TGTGCCAGCAGCTTGACAGGGAGAGGCCGCACAGATACGCAGTATTTT	CASSLTGRGRTDTQYF
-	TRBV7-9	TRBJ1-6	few	TGTGCCAGCAGCCCTCAGGGTAGCTCACCCCTCCACTTT	CASSPQGSSPLHF
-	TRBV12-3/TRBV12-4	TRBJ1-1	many	TGTGCCAGCAGCCCCGGAGGGGGGGTTGAAGCTTTCTTT	CASSPGGGVEAFF
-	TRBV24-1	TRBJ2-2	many	TGTGCCACCAGTGATATCATCTTGGGGGAGACCGGGGAGCTGTTTTTT	CATSDIILGETGELFF
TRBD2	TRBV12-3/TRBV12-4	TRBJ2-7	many	TGTGCCAGCAGCTTGGGACTAGGGTCCTACGAGCAGTACTTC	CASSLGLGSYEQYF
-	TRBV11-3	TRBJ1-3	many	TGTGCCAGCAGCCCCAATTCCGGAAACACCATATATTTT	CASSPNSGNTIYF
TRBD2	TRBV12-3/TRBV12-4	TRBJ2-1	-	TGTGCAAGCAGCCGACTAGCGGGAGGAAGAAATGAGCAGTTCTTC	CASSRLAGGRNEQFF
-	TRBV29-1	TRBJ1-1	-	TGCAGCGCTAAACAGAGCCTGAACACTGAAGCTTTCTTT	CSAKQSLNTEAFF
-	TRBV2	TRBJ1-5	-	TGTGCCAGCAGTGAGAGATGGCGCAATCAGCCCCAGCATTTT	CASSERWRNQPQHF
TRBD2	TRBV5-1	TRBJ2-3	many	TGCGCCAGCAGCTGGACTAGCGACACAGATACGCAGTATTTT	CASSWTSDTDTQYF
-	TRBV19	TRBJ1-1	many	TGTGCCAGTAGTCCCAGTGGGGGGCTCAGAGGAACTGAAGCTTTCTTT	CASSPSGGLRGTEAFF
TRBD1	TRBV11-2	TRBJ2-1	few	TGTGCCAGCAGCTGGCGACAGGGGGCCTACAATGAGCAGTTCTTC	CASSWRQGAYNEQFF
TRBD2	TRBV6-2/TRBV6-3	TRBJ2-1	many	TGTGCCAGCAGTTACACGGGACTAGCGGCGGTTGAGTTCTTC	CASSYTGLAAVEFF